The TCR beta chain described here comes from a study of cytomegalovirus exposure and HLA in healthy donors. Study-wide points: In a later analysis, common viral pathogens appeared linked to several of the most significant clusters.

A multiplex PCR was run with 60 Vbeta primers and 13 Jbeta primers. Assay: immunoSEQ multiplex PCR; the TCRdb copy retains only in-frame clones and omits some. Counted here are about 130,000 clones, 80% occurring once; the ten biggest clones make up approximately 1.3%. About this clone: Its antigen is still unknown.

Sequences were obtained from PBMCs. The TCR comes from a female donor in good health and CMV-seronegative.

The CDR3 loop is CASSSRASGGPSSYEQYF. CDR3 DNA: TGTGCCAGCAGCTCTAGGGCTAGCGGGGGGCCGAGCTCCTACGAGCAGTACTTC. This chain connects TRBV7-9 to TRBJ2-7; 11 positions match TRBD2. The CDR3 sequence is 18 residues long. Looked up from germline, CDR1 is SEHNR and CDR2 is FQNEAQ (reference sequence). The V and J ends lost 4 bases and 0 bases, in that order; junction bases with no gene match: 11.